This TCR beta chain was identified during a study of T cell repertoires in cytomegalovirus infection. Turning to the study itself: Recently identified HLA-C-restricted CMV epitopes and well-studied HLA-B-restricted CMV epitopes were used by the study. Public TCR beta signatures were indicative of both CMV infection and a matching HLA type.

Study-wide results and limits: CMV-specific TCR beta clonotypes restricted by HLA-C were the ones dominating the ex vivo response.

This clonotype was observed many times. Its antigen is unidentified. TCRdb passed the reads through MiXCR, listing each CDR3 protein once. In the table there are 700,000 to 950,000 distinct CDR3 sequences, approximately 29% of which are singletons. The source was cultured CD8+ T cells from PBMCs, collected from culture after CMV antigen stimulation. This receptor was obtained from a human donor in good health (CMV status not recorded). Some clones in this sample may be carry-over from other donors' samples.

For the CDR3, the DNA is TGTGCCAGCAACCCGGGACAGGTCTATAATTCACCCCTCCACTTT. This encodes CASNPGQVYNSPLHF. The chain is built from TRBV7-2 and TRBJ1-6; 8 bases are a match to TRBD1. CDR1 and CDR2 from the germline V gene are SGHTA and FQGNSA. V was clipped by 7 bases and J by 3 bases; unmatched bases: 5. CDR3 length equals 15 residues.